This T cell receptor beta chain appears in the sequencing data of a study of CD8+CD57+ T cells in acquired aplastic anemia. Genomic DNA served as template for TCR beta VDJ and CDR3 profiling. TCRdb fed the reads into MiXCR, producing one record per CDR3 protein. The table has around 200,000 distinct CDR3 sequences, around 50% seen once. This clonotype came up a few times. Those patients picked for sequencing had displayed CD8+CD57+ cell expansion on flow cytometry. V was clipped by 10 bases and J by 5 bases; unmatched bases: 9. The V gene's germline CDR1 is SNHLY and CDR2 FYNNEI. The CDR3 is 13 residues long.

The receptor's source is a human donor with aplastic anemia. The rearrangement joins TRBV2 to TRBJ2-7, with 9 bases lining up with TRBD1. What was sequenced was sorted CD4+, CD8+, or CD8+CD57+ T cells (not recorded which) from PBMCs. DNA for the CDR3: TGTGCCACAACCCGGGACAGGGAACACGAGCAGTACTTC. It translates to CATTRDREHEQYF. The variable domain in full, completed from reference TRBV2 and TRBJ2-7, reads EPEVTQTPSHQVTQMGQEVILRCVPISNHLYFYWYRQILGQKVEFLVSFYNNEISEKSEIFDDQFSVERPDGSNFTLKIRSTKLEDSAMYFCATTRDREHEQYFGPGTRLTVT.